A selection of T cell receptor beta chains follows, all from one sample in a study of identifying expanded T cells in peripheral blood. Here immunoSEQ multiplex PCR was the method, and the copy in TCRdb shows in-frame clones only, minus some. This table holds 100,000 to 150,000 clones, about 80% found once. The specimen sequenced was blood. Receptor source: a person between 18 and 75 years old in good health. Both conserved end residues are part of each CDR3. The order of the fields is D gene, clone size, CDR3 length, J gene, V gene, CDR3 protein, CDR3 DNA. A D gene is named only where the DNA matches it firmly. Clone size is given for some rows only: seen once, a few or many times, or a class if the clone is expanded.

d_gene: -; abundance: once; len: 14; j_gene: TRBJ1-1; v_gene: TRBV6-1; CDR3aa: CASSSRGGVTEAFF; CDR3nt: TGTGCCAGCAGTTCCCGCGGAGGAGTCACTGAAGCTTTCTTT
d_gene: TRBD1; abundance: -; len: 13; j_gene: TRBJ1-4; v_gene: TRBV2; CDR3aa: CASETGINEKLFF; CDR3nt: TGTGCCAGCGAGACAGGGATTAATGAAAAACTGTTTTTT
d_gene: -; abundance: once; len: 17; j_gene: TRBJ2-7; v_gene: TRBV10-2; CDR3aa: CASSESPPDRSSYEQYF; CDR3nt: TGCGCCAGCAGTGAGTCACCACCCGACAGGAGCTCCTACGAGCAGTACTTC
d_gene: -; abundance: -; len: 14; j_gene: TRBJ1-1; v_gene: TRBV12-5; CDR3aa: CASGLGQGYTEAFF; CDR3nt: TGTGCTAGTGGTTTGGGGCAGGGTTACACTGAAGCTTTCTTT
d_gene: TRBD2; abundance: -; len: 14; j_gene: TRBJ2-3; v_gene: TRBV29-1; CDR3aa: CSSTSGGGTDTQYF; CDR3nt: TGCAGCTCTACTAGCGGGGGTGGCACAGATACGCAGTATTTT
d_gene: TRBD1; abundance: -; len: 14; j_gene: TRBJ2-4; v_gene: TRBV5-1; CDR3aa: CASSLTGQGRIQYF; CDR3nt: TGCGCCAGCAGCTTAACAGGACAGGGACGCATTCAGTACTTC
d_gene: -; abundance: -; len: 12; j_gene: TRBJ1-6; v_gene: TRBV2; CDR3aa: CASSDNNSPLHF; CDR3nt: TGTGCCAGCAGTGACAATAATTCACCCCTCCACTTT
d_gene: -; abundance: once; len: 14; j_gene: TRBJ1-5; v_gene: TRBV19; CDR3aa: CASSTPVWDQPQHF; CDR3nt: TGTGCCAGTAGTACTCCTGTGTGGGATCAGCCCCAGCATTTT
d_gene: -; abundance: -; len: 14; j_gene: TRBJ1-1; v_gene: TRBV9; CDR3aa: CASSVDGRATEAFF; CDR3nt: TGTGCCAGCAGCGTAGATGGGAGGGCGACTGAAGCTTTCTTT
d_gene: -; abundance: -; len: 16; j_gene: TRBJ1-2; v_gene: TRBV7-9; CDR3aa: CASSHVNEDPNYGYTF; CDR3nt: TGTGCCAGCAGCCATGTCAATGAGGATCCTAACTATGGCTACACCTTC
d_gene: -; abundance: -; len: 16; j_gene: TRBJ1-3; v_gene: TRBV7-2; CDR3aa: CASSLMGPGAGNTIYF; CDR3nt: TGTGCCAGCAGCTTAATGGGGCCAGGGGCCGGAAACACCATATATTTT
d_gene: -; abundance: many; len: 15; j_gene: TRBJ1-2; v_gene: TRBV25-1; CDR3aa: CASSESGGGAGGYTF; CDR3nt: TGTGCCAGCAGTGAATCCGGGGGGGGCGCGGGTGGCTACACCTTC
d_gene: -; abundance: -; len: 13; j_gene: TRBJ2-1; v_gene: TRBV6-5; CDR3aa: CASRANPYNEQFF; CDR3nt: TGTGCCAGCAGGGCCAACCCATACAATGAGCAGTTCTTC
d_gene: -; abundance: -; len: 13; j_gene: TRBJ1-2; v_gene: TRBV6-5; CDR3aa: CASHGGYDFGYTF; CDR3nt: TGTGCCAGCCACGGGGGGTACGATTTTGGCTACACCTTC
d_gene: TRBD2; abundance: -; len: 14; j_gene: TRBJ2-1; v_gene: TRBV7-9; CDR3aa: CASSLARLANEQFF; CDR3nt: TGTGCCAGCAGCTTAGCGCGACTAGCGAATGAGCAGTTCTTC
d_gene: TRBD1; abundance: -; len: 14; j_gene: TRBJ1-5; v_gene: TRBV30; CDR3aa: CAWSRGLSNQPQHF; CDR3nt: TGTGCCTGGAGTAGGGGGCTGAGCAATCAGCCCCAGCATTTT
d_gene: TRBD2; abundance: -; len: 17; j_gene: TRBJ2-7; v_gene: TRBV27; CDR3aa: CASSLQQTSGVLYEQYF; CDR3nt: TGTGCCAGCAGTCTTCAGCAAACTAGCGGGGTTCTCTACGAGCAGTACTTC
d_gene: -; abundance: -; len: 10; j_gene: TRBJ1-1; v_gene: TRBV20-1; CDR3aa: CSASWGKAFF; CDR3nt: TGCAGTGCTAGTTGGGGTAAAGCTTTCTTT
d_gene: TRBD1; abundance: few; len: 15; j_gene: TRBJ1-5; v_gene: TRBV7-2; CDR3aa: CASSIGQGLDQPQHF; CDR3nt: TGTGCCAGCAGCATCGGACAGGGCCTAGATCAGCCCCAGCATTTT
d_gene: -; abundance: -; len: 15; j_gene: TRBJ1-2; v_gene: TRBV6-5; CDR3aa: CASSYSSSRGYGYTF; CDR3nt: TGTGCCAGCAGTTACTCGAGCAGCAGGGGCTATGGCTACACCTTC
d_gene: -; abundance: -; len: 14; j_gene: TRBJ1-1; v_gene: TRBV7-3; CDR3aa: CASSPSGSYTEAFF; CDR3nt: TGTGCCAGCAGCCCGTCCGGGTCATACACTGAAGCTTTCTTT
d_gene: TRBD2; abundance: -; len: 13; j_gene: TRBJ2-7; v_gene: TRBV5-1; CDR3aa: CASRRGTDYEQYF; CDR3nt: TGCGCCAGCAGGCGGGGGACTGACTACGAGCAGTACTTC
d_gene: -; abundance: -; len: 14; j_gene: TRBJ2-1; v_gene: TRBV18; CDR3aa: CAGVQDHSYNEQFF; CDR3nt: TGTGCCGGGGTACAGGACCACTCCTACAATGAGCAGTTCTTC
d_gene: TRBD1; abundance: -; len: 19; j_gene: TRBJ1-2; v_gene: TRBV4-1; CDR3aa: CASSHRGGTGKGANYGYTF; CDR3nt: TGCGCCAGCAGCCATAGGGGGGGGACAGGGAAAGGAGCTAACTATGGCTACACCTTC
d_gene: -; abundance: -; len: 13; j_gene: TRBJ1-3; v_gene: TRBV10-2; CDR3aa: CASRGGSGNTIYF; CDR3nt: TGCGCCAGTCGGGGTGGGAGTGGAAACACCATATATTTT
d_gene: -; abundance: -; len: 13; j_gene: TRBJ2-2; v_gene: TRBV7-8; CDR3aa: CASSFAVAGELFF; CDR3nt: TGTGCCAGCAGCTTTGCGGTTGCCGGGGAGCTGTTTTTT
d_gene: -; abundance: -; len: 14; j_gene: TRBJ1-1; v_gene: TRBV7-2; CDR3aa: CASSFLIFGTEAFF; CDR3nt: TGTGCCAGCAGCTTTTTAATCTTTGGCACTGAAGCTTTCTTT
d_gene: -; abundance: -; len: 13; j_gene: TRBJ1-5; v_gene: TRBV6-5; CDR3aa: CASSPGARQPQHF; CDR3nt: TGTGCCAGCAGCCCAGGGGCACGGCAGCCCCAGCATTTT
d_gene: -; abundance: -; len: 13; j_gene: TRBJ2-7; v_gene: TRBV27; CDR3aa: CASSRTGSYEQYF; CDR3nt: TGTGCCAGCAGTCGGACGGGCTCCTACGAGCAGTACTTC
d_gene: TRBD1; abundance: once; len: 14; j_gene: TRBJ2-7; v_gene: TRBV13; CDR3aa: CASSPRGQGYEQYF; CDR3nt: TGTGCCAGCAGCCCTAGGGGGCAGGGCTACGAGCAGTACTTC
d_gene: -; abundance: -; len: 14; j_gene: TRBJ1-5; v_gene: TRBV6-1; CDR3aa: CASSAQGSNQPQHF; CDR3nt: TGTGCCAGCAGTGCACAGGGAAGCAATCAGCCCCAGCATTTT
d_gene: -; abundance: -; len: 13; j_gene: TRBJ1-1; v_gene: TRBV7-9; CDR3aa: CASSLESGGEAFF; CDR3nt: TGTGCCAGCAGCTTAGAATCCGGGGGCGAAGCTTTCTTT
d_gene: -; abundance: -; len: 13; j_gene: TRBJ2-1; v_gene: TRBV15; CDR3aa: CATSRDSRIEQFF; CDR3nt: TGTGCCACCAGCAGAGATAGCAGGATTGAGCAGTTCTTC
d_gene: TRBD1; abundance: -; len: 16; j_gene: TRBJ2-3; v_gene: TRBV2; CDR3aa: CASSLQGARGTDTQYF; CDR3nt: TGTGCCAGCAGTCTCCAGGGGGCGCGGGGCACAGATACGCAGTATTTT
d_gene: TRBD1; abundance: -; len: 16; j_gene: TRBJ1-2; v_gene: TRBV4-3; CDR3aa: CASSFSIQGAFYGYTF; CDR3nt: TGCGCCAGCAGCTTCAGCATACAGGGGGCGTTTTATGGCTACACCTTC
d_gene: -; abundance: -; len: 24; j_gene: TRBJ2-1; v_gene: TRBV29-1; CDR3aa: CSVNSGGFIKVPGQGLNSYNEQFF; CDR3nt: TGCAGCGTAAATTCGGGAGGGTTCATAAAGGTACCGGGACAGGGTCTTAACTCCTACAATGAGCAGTTCTTC
d_gene: -; abundance: -; len: 16; j_gene: TRBJ2-2; v_gene: TRBV5-1; CDR3aa: CASSFGGSGTTGELFF; CDR3nt: TGCGCCAGCAGCTTTGGCGGCTCAGGGACCACCGGGGAGCTGTTTTTT
d_gene: -; abundance: -; len: 16; j_gene: TRBJ1-6; v_gene: TRBV2; CDR3aa: CASSTTGHSYNSPLHF; CDR3nt: TGTGCCAGCAGTACGACAGGTCACTCCTATAATTCACCCCTCCACTTT
d_gene: -; abundance: -; len: 16; j_gene: TRBJ1-2; v_gene: TRBV2; CDR3aa: CASIFRGWSENYGYTF; CDR3nt: TGTGCCAGCATCTTTAGGGGTTGGTCGGAGAACTATGGCTACACCTTC
d_gene: -; abundance: -; len: 14; j_gene: TRBJ2-5; v_gene: TRBV5-6; CDR3aa: CASSTGPNQETQYF; CDR3nt: TGTGCCAGCAGTACGGGACCCAACCAAGAGACCCAGTACTTC
d_gene: TRBD1; abundance: -; len: 13; j_gene: TRBJ1-5; v_gene: TRBV6-1; CDR3aa: CASTGTGDQPQHF; CDR3nt: TGTGCCAGCACAGGGACAGGGGATCAGCCCCAGCATTTT
d_gene: -; abundance: -; len: 13; j_gene: TRBJ2-5; v_gene: TRBV7-9; CDR3aa: CASSLGLQETQYF; CDR3nt: TGTGCCAGCAGCTTAGGACTTCAAGAGACCCAGTACTTC
d_gene: -; abundance: -; len: 16; j_gene: TRBJ2-1; v_gene: TRBV5-4; CDR3aa: CASSPKSRGAINEQFF; CDR3nt: TGTGCCAGCAGCCCAAAGAGCCGCGGGGCCATCAATGAGCAGTTCTTC
d_gene: -; abundance: once; len: 15; j_gene: TRBJ1-6; v_gene: TRBV19; CDR3aa: CASNWYDRVNSPLHF; CDR3nt: TGTGCCAGTAACTGGTATGACAGAGTTAATTCACCCCTCCACTTT
d_gene: TRBD1; abundance: -; len: 15; j_gene: TRBJ1-6; v_gene: TRBV11-2; CDR3aa: CASSLGDRDNSPLHF; CDR3nt: TGTGCCAGCAGCTTAGGGGACAGGGACAATTCACCCCTCCACTTT